These 9 T cell receptor beta chains share one sample of origin, sequenced in a study of radiation and T cells in renal cell carcinoma. Time point given: blood 4 weeks post-SBRT, at nephrectomy. Documented treatment: 15 Gy SBRT to primary tumor, nephrectomy 4 weeks later. The protocol was immunoSEQ multiplex PCR, while the TCRdb copy is restricted to in-frame clones and leaves out a portion. The sample includes some 150,000 clones, less than 90% of them seen just once. Here the sequenced sample was blood, taken from a patient whose treatment included radiotherapy and nephrectomy. These receptors were obtained from a woman aged 45-65 years with renal cell carcinoma.

This clone was counted a few times. The chain recombines TRBV28 with TRBJ1-1; possibly TRBD1 for D (5 bases). CDR3 length: 13 residues. Germline V gene lookup returns CDR1 MDHEN and CDR2 SYDVKM. The V gene lost 2 bases and the J gene lost 1 base, with 5 bases spanning the gap. Written as DNA, the CDR3 is TGTGCCAGCAGTTTACAGGGGAACACTGAAGCTTTCTTT. Residues: CASSLQGNTEAFF.

The chain joins TRBV7-2 to TRBJ1-5, with D possibly TRBD1 on 6 matching bases. Germline CDR1 and CDR2: SGHTA and FQGNSA. The CDR3 is 14 residues long. Trimming cost V 6 bases and J 3 bases, with 12 bases left between them. The CDR3 DNA follows: TGTGCCAGCAGTCGTGGACAGCTCAATCAGCCCCAGCATTTT. It specifies CASSRGQLNQPQHF.

This chain links TRBV19 with TRBJ2-7, with a weak D call TRBD2 (6 bases). The CDR3 is 15 residues long. Germline CDR1 LNHDA, CDR2 SQIVND (reference sequence). V lost 0 bases and J lost 7, with 16 bases in between. The CDR3 protein is CASSIEGGDLGEQYF. The CDR3 region has the DNA TGTGCCAGTAGTATAGAAGGCGGGGATCTAGGTGAGCAGTACTTC.

The V and J genes are TRBV11-3 and TRBJ2-3, with 7 bases aligning to TRBD2. This CDR3 has 14 residues. V lost 2 bases and J lost 5; bases outside the gene matches: 4. The V gene's germline CDR1 is SGHNT and CDR2 YENEEA. The CDR3 DNA reads as TGTGCCAGCAGCTTAAGCGGGATGGGAGATACGCAGTATTTT. As protein: CASSLSGMGDTQYF. Variable domain in full (rest from reference TRBV11-3 and TRBJ2-3): EAGVVQSPRYKIIEKKQPVAFWCNPISGHNTLYWYLQNLGQGPELLIRYENEEAVDDSQLPKDRFSAERLKGVDSTLKIQPAELGDSAVYLCASSLSGMGDTQYFGPGTRLTVL.

This chain connects TRBV6-1 to TRBJ2-1; TRBD2 agrees at 9 bases. The CDR3 runs to 16 residues. With V trimmed by 2 bases and J by 6 bases, 8 bases remained unmatched. Germline CDR1 is MNHNS and CDR2 is SASEGT. CDR3 protein: CASSERGRGGGNEQFF. Here the CDR3 DNA reads TGTGCCAGCAGTGAACGTGGGCGGGGGGGCGGCAATGAGCAGTTCTTC.

The chain combines TRBV7-4 with TRBJ1-5; TRBD1 matches 8 bases. The germline CDR1 and CDR2 sequences are SGHVT and SQSDAQ. V was pared by 5 bases and J by 0 bases, with 6 bases of the junction left unmatched. The CDR3 has 16 amino acids. CDR3 sequence (DNA): TGTGCCAGCAGCATACGGACAGGGCCTAGCAATCAGCCCCAGCATTTT. It specifies CASSIRTGPSNQPQHF.

As DNA, the CDR3 is TGCGCCAGCAGTCTCCGTAACACCGGGGAGCTGTTTTTT. It encodes CASSLRNTGELFF. The V gene is TRBV10-1, the J gene TRBJ2-2, with D hard to call. In germline, CDR1 is WNHNN, CDR2 SYGVQD (reference sequence). This CDR3 has 13 amino acids. V gave up 5 bases and J gave up 2 bases, with 6 bases separating them.

The chain links TRBV7-7 to TRBJ2-1; D is uncertain. CDR1 and CDR2 (germline): SSHAT, FNYEAQ (reference sequence). Between the trimmed V and J ends, which lost 5 bases and 1 base, there was a span of 12 bases. CDR3 size: 15 residues. CDR3 loop: CASSAVPGSYNEQFF. The DNA of the CDR3 is TGTGCCAGCAGCGCCGTTCCCGGATCCTACAATGAGCAGTTCTTC.

This clone was counted a single time. This chain joins TRBV5-1 and TRBJ1-4; the D is unclear. The CDR3 loop spans 14 amino acids. In germline, CDR1 is SGHRS, CDR2 YFSETQ. Trimming shortened V by 4 bases and J by 5 bases, and 12 bases separated the two germline ends. The CDR3 loop is CASSPATSNEKLFF. CDR3 nucleotides: TGCGCCAGCAGCCCGGCGACCTCCAATGAAAAACTGTTTTTT.